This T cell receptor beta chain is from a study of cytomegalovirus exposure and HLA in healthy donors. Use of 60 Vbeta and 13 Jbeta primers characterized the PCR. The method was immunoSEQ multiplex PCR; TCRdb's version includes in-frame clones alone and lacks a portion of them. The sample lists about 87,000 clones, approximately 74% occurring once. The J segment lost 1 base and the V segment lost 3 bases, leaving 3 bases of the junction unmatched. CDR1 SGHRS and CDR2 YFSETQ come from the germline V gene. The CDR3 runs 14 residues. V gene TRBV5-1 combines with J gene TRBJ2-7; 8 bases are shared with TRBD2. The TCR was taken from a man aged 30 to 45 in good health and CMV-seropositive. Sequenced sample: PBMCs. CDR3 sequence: CASSYASGSYEQYF. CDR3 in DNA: TGCGCCAGCAGCTACGCTAGCGGGTCCTACGAGCAGTACTTC.